The following is a T cell receptor (beta chain) sequence with its context. The use of a sample-barcoded 5' primer and a J-beta primer mix characterized a second PCR of roughly 7 to 11 cycles. TCRdb passed the 5' RACE reads through MiXCR, listing each CDR3 protein once. The table lists 1.5 million to 2 million distinct CDR3 sequences, around half of them singletons. The CDR3 runs to 12 residues. From germline, CDR1 is SGHRS and CDR2 YFSETQ. The V gene lost 1 base and the J gene lost 8 bases, with 4 bases spanning the gap. The source of the sample is a study of blood T cells in healthy people across ages. For the study at large: Using template switching, researchers captured about one barcoded beta molecule for each two T cells.

This receptor was obtained from a woman in her 40s in good health. The gene calls are TRBV5-1 and TRBJ1-6; D call uncertain. Sequencing was carried out using blood. The CDR3 sequence is CASSLMDSPLHF. CDR3 DNA: TGCGCCAGCAGCTTGATGGATTCACCCCTCCACTTT.